These 27 T cell receptor beta chains came from one sample sequenced in a study of T cells in Graves' hyperthyroidism and ophthalmopathy. Amplification of TCR beta CDR3 regions used RNA as the template. HTBI primers were used for first-round RT-PCR of the TCR CDR3. TCRdb re-called the multiplex PCR reads with MiXCR, one entry per CDR3 protein. The sample holds hundreds of thousands of distinct CDR3 sequences, about 15% seen once. What was sequenced was blood. These receptors originate from a man between 18 and 35 years old with Graves' ophthalmopathy.

Remarks on this clonotype: This clone may be a read error of a much larger clone one base away. The genes are TRBV11-2 and TRBJ2-1, with 10 bases lining up with TRBD2. The germline V gene encodes CDR1 SGHAT and CDR2 FQNNGV. Losses at the gene ends were 4 bases for V and 3 bases for J; bases not matched to a gene: 6. The CDR3 runs 16 residues. CDR3 nucleotide sequence: TGTGCCAGCAGCTCCTGGACTAGCGGAAGCTACAATGAGCAGTTCTTC. It yields the protein CASSSWTSGSYNEQFF.

The CDR3 loop is CASSGLAGGYEQFF. CDR3 nucleotide sequence: TGCGCCAGCAGCGGACTAGCGGGGGGGTATGAGCAGTTCTTC. The rearrangement joins TRBV5-1 to TRBJ2-1; TRBD2 matches at 15 bases. V lost 4 bases to trimming and J lost 8 bases; unmatched junction nucleotides: 1. The germline CDR1 and CDR2 sequences are SGHRS and YFSETQ. CDR3 size: 14 residues.

The chain recombines TRBV6-2 or TRBV6-3 with TRBJ2-3; TRBD2 matches 9 bases. The CDR3 consists of 17 residues. J lost 3 bases, V lost 2 bases, and 9 bases had no gene match. The V gene's germline CDR1 is MNHEY and CDR2 SVGEGT. CDR3 protein: CASSYPSAAGGTDTQYF. In DNA, the CDR3 is TGTGCCAGCAGTTACCCATCCGCGGCGGGGGGGACAGATACGCAGTATTTT.

This clonotype was seen ten or more times. The chain joins TRBV19 to TRBJ2-3, with TRBD2 as a possible D gene (5 bases). The germline V gene encodes CDR1 LNHDA and CDR2 SQIVND (reference sequence). The CDR3 runs 15 residues. The V gene lost 5 bases and the J gene lost 1 base, with 13 bases spanning the gap. The chain's CDR3 is CASSSRPLGTDTQYF. The CDR3 coding sequence is TGTGCCAGTAGTTCCCGTCCACTAGGCACAGATACGCAGTATTTT.

This clonotype was seen repeatedly, ten times or more. The chain carries TRBV2 and TRBJ2-3; D call uncertain. With 6 bases removed from V and 1 base from J, the gap between germline ends came to 8 bases. CDR3 length: 13 amino acids. Germline V gene data show CDR1 as SNHLY and CDR2 as FYNNEI. The CDR3 sequence: CASSPLRTDTQYF. For the CDR3, the DNA is TGTGCCAGCAGCCCCCTTCGCACAGATACGCAGTATTTT.

This clonotype has a count of ten or more. The chain links TRBV6-1 to TRBJ2-7, with 7 bases matching TRBD1. J was trimmed by 3 bases and V by 6 bases; bases with no gene match: 8. CDR1 MNHNS and CDR2 SASEGT come from the germline V gene. The CDR3 is 14 residues long. Here the CDR3 reads CASRGRDSFYEQYF. The DNA of the CDR3 is TGTGCCAGCAGGGGCAGGGACAGTTTCTACGAGCAGTACTTC.

This clonotype was picked up many times. This chain uses TRBV7-9 with TRBJ2-1; D is perhaps TRBD1 or TRBD2 (5 bases each). Germline V lookup: CDR1 SEHNR, CDR2 FQNEAQ (reference sequence). Trimming removed 5 bases at V and 1 base at J, with 15 bases between. The CDR3 contains 16 residues. In nucleotides, the CDR3 is TGTGCCAGCAGCCATAGGGGAGCCAGGTCCTACAATGAGCAGTTCTTC. The encoded protein is CASSHRGARSYNEQFF. Together with reference TRBV7-9 and TRBJ2-1, the CDR3 gives the full variable domain: DTGVSQNPRHKITKRGQNVTFRCDPISEHNRLYWYRQTLGQGPEFLTYFQNEAQLEKSRLLSDRFSAERPKGSFSTLEIQRTEQGDSAMYLCASSHRGARSYNEQFFGPGTRLTVL.

This clonotype showed up just once. This may be a read error: a much more frequent sequence differs by one nucleotide. V usage is TRBV20-1 and J usage is TRBJ2-1; 10 bases are shared with TRBD2. CDR1 is DFQATT, CDR2 SNEGSKA, per germline (reference sequence). The CDR3 is 15 amino acids. CDR3 sequence (DNA): TGCAGTGCCACTGGGACTAGCGATTCCTACAATGGGCAGTTCTTC. Its protein product is CSATGTSDSYNGQFF.

V gene TRBV11-2 combines with J gene TRBJ2-1; TRBD2 matches at 7 bases. In germline, CDR1 is SGHAT, CDR2 FQNNGV. The CDR3 loop spans 14 amino acids. With V trimmed by 2 bases and J by 6 bases, 4 bases remained unmatched. In DNA form, the CDR3 reads TGTGCCAGCAGCTTACGCCGACTAGCCAATGAGCAGTTCTTC. This sequence encodes CASSLRRLANEQFF.

This clonotype was observed at least ten times. V usage is TRBV18 and J usage is TRBJ2-2; D not certain. Germline-derived CDR1 and CDR2 are KGHSH and LQKENI. Trimming left V 3 bases short and J 3 bases short, with 5 bases between. There are 13 residues in the CDR3. The CDR3 spells CASSPTYTGELFF. DNA for the CDR3: TGTGCCAGCTCACCGACATACACCGGGGAGCTGTTTTTT.

This chain connects TRBV29-1 to TRBJ2-7; perhaps TRBD1 as D (5 bases). The CDR3 loop spans 12 amino acids. V lost 6 bases and J lost 6, with 15 bases in between. Germline CDR1 is SQVTM and CDR2 is ANQGSEA. CDR3 region: CSVHTGFLEQYF. CDR3 coding DNA: TGCAGCGTCCACACAGGATTCCTCGAGCAGTACTTC.

On this clonotype: It may be a read error: a sequence one base away is much more abundant. J is TRBJ2-1 and V is TRBV13, with D uncertain. The V end lost 5 bases, the J end lost 10 bases, and 15 bases lay between the germline ends. The CDR3 is made up of 13 amino acids. Germline-derived CDR1 and CDR2 are PRHDT and FYEKMQ (reference sequence). In DNA, the CDR3 is TGTGCCAGCAGCATCGGACGGTCCTACGAGCAGTTCTTC. Its protein is CASSIGRSYEQFF.

This clonotype was recorded at least ten times. The CDR3 is CAWSGDRGLNTEAFF. The CDR3 DNA follows: TGTGCCTGGAGTGGGGACAGGGGGCTGAACACTGAAGCTTTCTTT. This chain links TRBV30 with TRBJ1-1, with 12 bases fitting TRBD1. Trimming cost V 1 base and J 0 bases; bases outside gene matches: 0. The CDR3 covers 15 residues. Germline lookup yields CDR1 GTSNPN and CDR2 SVGIG (reference sequence).

The chain has TRBV10-3 and TRBJ2-7; D may correspond to TRBD1 or TRBD2 (7 bases each). V shed 4 bases and J shed 3 bases, with 13 bases lying between them. There are 14 residues in the CDR3. Germline loops: CDR1 ENHRY, CDR2 SYGVKD. The CDR3 sequence: CAISVGGGSYEQYF. The CDR3 DNA is TGTGCCATCAGTGTGGGAGGGGGCAGCTACGAGCAGTACTTC.

This clonotype was seen many times. V usage is TRBV5-1 and J usage is TRBJ2-5, with D possibly being TRBD1 (6 bases). Trimming took off 1 base at V and 3 bases at J, with 7 bases between the two ends. This CDR3 is 13 amino acids long. The germline V gene has CDR1 SGHRS and CDR2 YFSETQ. CDR3 protein: CASSLNREETQYF. The CDR3 nucleotides read TGCGCCAGCAGCTTGAACAGGGAAGAGACCCAGTACTTC.

In its sample, this clonotype was seen many times. This chain links TRBV13 with TRBJ2-7; D might be TRBD2 (8 bases). Germline CDR1 PRHDT, CDR2 FYEKMQ (reference sequence). V lost 2 bases and J 0 bases, leaving 20 bases between the germline ends. This CDR3 is 18 amino acids long. CDR3 residues: CASSLTGVVAGSSYEQYF. Written as DNA, the CDR3 is TGTGCCAGCAGCTTAACAGGGGTAGTAGCGGGGAGCTCCTACGAGCAGTACTTC.

A word on this clonotype: A read error may be the cause here, since a much bigger clone is one base away. This chain joins TRBV27 and TRBJ2-5; the D gene could be TRBD1 or TRBD2 (5 bases each). Germline CDR1 is MNHEY and CDR2 is SMNVEV (reference sequence). V lost 3 bases and J 3 bases, leaving 11 bases between the germline ends. CDR3 length: 14 amino acids. Here the CDR3 DNA reads TGTGCCAGCAGTTTTTGGGGGAGAAAAGAGACCCAGTACTTC. Protein sequence: CASSFWGRKETQYF.

The J gene is TRBJ1-2, the V gene TRBV2, with unresolved D. The CDR3 is 13 residues long. Trimming took 6 bases from V and 3 from J, leaving 11 bases between them. Germline CDR1 reads SNHLY; CDR2 reads FYNNEI. CDR3 protein: CASRANSDYGYTF. CDR3 in DNA: TGTGCCAGCAGGGCCAACAGTGACTATGGCTACACCTTC.

The V gene is TRBV19, the J gene TRBJ1-6; TRBD1 is a possible D gene (6 bases). Germline assignment: CDR1 LNHDA and CDR2 SQIVND (reference sequence). V dropped 3 bases and J dropped 8 bases, with 11 bases sitting between them. The CDR3 is made up of 14 amino acids. The DNA for the CDR3 is TGTGCCAGTAGTATGGGGACAACGGATTCACCCCTCCACTTT. Translation: CASSMGTTDSPLHF.

This clonotype appeared once. The gene calls are TRBV19 and TRBJ2-2; 11 nucleotides align to TRBD2. The V and J ends lost 7 bases and 3 bases, in that order; junction bases with no gene match: 4. Germline CDR1 and CDR2: LNHDA and SQIVND (reference sequence). The CDR3 sequence is 15 residues long. This CDR3 reads CASTTGLADTGELFF. As DNA, the CDR3 is TGTGCCAGTACCACGGGACTAGCGGACACCGGGGAGCTGTTTTTT.

This clonotype was seen ten or more times. The CDR3 region is CAISEGGSTEAFF. Written as DNA, the CDR3 is TGTGCCATCAGTGAAGGGGGAAGTACTGAAGCTTTCTTT. The rearrangement links TRBV10-3 to TRBJ1-1, with a possible D match to TRBD1 (6 bases). With 3 bases removed from V and 5 bases from J, the gap between germline ends came to 10 bases. This CDR3 has 13 amino acids. CDR1 and CDR2 (germline): ENHRY, SYGVKD.

This chain connects TRBV18 to TRBJ2-1, with 7 positions matching TRBD2. Germline V gene lookup returns CDR1 KGHSH and CDR2 LQKENI. V shed 6 bases and J 6 bases; nucleotides not matched to a gene: 20. CDR3 size: 18 residues. The CDR3 sequence is CASSRRQDAGVFINEQFF. The CDR3 nucleotides read TGTGCCAGCTCGCGACGTCAGGACGCGGGAGTATTCATCAATGAGCAGTTCTTC.

This clonotype was seen a few times. CDR3 amino acids: CASSQIPAAGYTF. DNA of the CDR3: TGTGCCAGCAGTCAAATCCCGGCTGCTGGCTACACCTTC. The chain links TRBV4-2 to TRBJ1-2; D unresolved. The CDR3 totals 13 residues. The germline V gene encodes CDR1 LGHNA and CDR2 YNFKEQ. The V and J ends lost 6 bases and 7 bases respectively, with 15 bases between them.

There are a few counts of this clonotype. The chain employs TRBV11-2 and TRBJ1-2, with 11 nucleotides matching TRBD1. V lost 4 bases to trimming and J lost 4 bases; unmatched junction nucleotides: 5. The germline gives CDR1 SGHAT, CDR2 FQNNGV. The CDR3 extends over 15 amino acids. CDR3 nucleotide sequence: TGTGCCAGCAGCTCGGGACAGGGGGTTGGCTATGGCTACACCTTC. It yields the protein CASSSGQGVGYGYTF.

This clonotype was detected ten times or more. The V call is TRBV20-1, the J call TRBJ2-7; D is possibly TRBD2 (6 bases). Germline V gene sequence: CDR1 DFQATT, CDR2 SNEGSKA (reference sequence). The V and J ends lost 6 bases and 6 bases respectively, with 21 bases between them. The CDR3 totals 14 residues. Here the CDR3 reads CSATGGALFSEQYF. The CDR3 DNA is TGCAGTGCGACCGGCGGGGCCCTATTTAGCGAGCAGTACTTC.

Of note for this clonotype: A much larger clone differs from this one at a single base, so this may be a read error. The V call is TRBV3-1, the J call TRBJ1-3; D gene ambiguous. The CDR3 totals 16 residues. Germline loops: CDR1 LGHDT, CDR2 YNNKEL (reference sequence). The CDR3 DNA reads as TGTGCCGGCAGCCATTCAGGACCTCTCTCTGGAAACACCATATATTTT. Translating gives CAGSHSGPLSGNTIYF. Filled out from reference TRBV3-1 and TRBJ1-3, the complete variable domain reads DTAVSQTPKYLVTQMGNDKSIKCEQNLGHDTMYWYKQDSKKFLKIMFSYNNKELIINETVPNRFSPKSPDKAHLNLHINSLELGDSAVYFCAGSHSGPLSGNTIYFGEGSWLTVV.

Ten or more counts support this clonotype. This sequence joins TRBV6-2 or TRBV6-3 and TRBJ2-1; TRBD1 might be the D (6 bases). The germline V and J ends were trimmed by 2 bases and 4 bases, with 6 bases remaining between them. CDR1 is MNHEY and CDR2 is SVGEGT in the germline V gene. The CDR3 is made up of 13 amino acids. The CDR3 here is CASSYDRYNEQFF. The CDR3 nucleotides read TGTGCCAGCAGTTACGACAGGTACAATGAGCAGTTCTTC.